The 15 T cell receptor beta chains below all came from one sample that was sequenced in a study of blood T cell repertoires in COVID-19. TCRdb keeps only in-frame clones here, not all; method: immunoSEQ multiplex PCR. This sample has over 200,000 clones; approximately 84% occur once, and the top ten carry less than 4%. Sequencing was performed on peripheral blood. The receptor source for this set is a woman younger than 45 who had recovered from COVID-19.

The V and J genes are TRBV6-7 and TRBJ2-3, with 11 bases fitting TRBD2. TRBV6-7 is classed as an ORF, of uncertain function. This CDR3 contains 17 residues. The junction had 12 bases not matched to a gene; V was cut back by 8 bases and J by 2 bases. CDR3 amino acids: CASLTGSGGGNTDTQYF. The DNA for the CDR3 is TGTGCCAGCCTCACGGGTAGCGGGGGGGGAAACACAGATACGCAGTATTTT.

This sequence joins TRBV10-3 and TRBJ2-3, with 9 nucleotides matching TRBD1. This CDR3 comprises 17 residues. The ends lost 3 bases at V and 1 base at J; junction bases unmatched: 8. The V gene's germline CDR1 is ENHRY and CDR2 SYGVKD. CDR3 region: CAISEHRGQKGTDTQYF. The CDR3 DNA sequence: TGTGCCATCAGTGAACACAGGGGGCAGAAGGGCACAGATACGCAGTATTTT.

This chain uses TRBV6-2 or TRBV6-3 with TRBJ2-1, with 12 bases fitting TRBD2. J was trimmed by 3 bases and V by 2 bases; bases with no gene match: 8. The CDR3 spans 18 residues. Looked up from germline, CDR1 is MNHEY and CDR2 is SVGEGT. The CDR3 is CASSYQRTSGAYYNEQFF. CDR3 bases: TGTGCCAGCAGTTACCAACGGACTAGCGGGGCCTACTACAATGAGCAGTTCTTC.

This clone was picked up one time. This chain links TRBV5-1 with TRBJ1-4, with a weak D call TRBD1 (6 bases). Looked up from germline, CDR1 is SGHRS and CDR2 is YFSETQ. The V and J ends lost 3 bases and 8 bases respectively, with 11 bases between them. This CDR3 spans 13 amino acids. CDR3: CASSSDSSEKLFF. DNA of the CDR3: TGCGCCAGCAGCTCGGACAGCTCGGAAAAACTGTTTTTT. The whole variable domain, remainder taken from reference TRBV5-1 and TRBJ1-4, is KAGVTQTPRYLIKTRGQQVTLSCSPISGHRSVSWYQQTPGQGLQFLFEYFSETQRNKGNFPGRFSGRQFSNSRSEMNVSTLELGDSALYLCASSSDSSEKLFFGSGTQLSVL.

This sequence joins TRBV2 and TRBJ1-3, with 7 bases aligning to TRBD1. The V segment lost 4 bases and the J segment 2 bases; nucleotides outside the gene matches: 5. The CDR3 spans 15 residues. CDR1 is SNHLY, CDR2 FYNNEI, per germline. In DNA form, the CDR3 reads TGTGCCAGCAGTGTAGAGCAGGGGGCTGGAAACACCATATATTTT. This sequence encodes CASSVEQGAGNTIYF.

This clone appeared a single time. CDR3 residues: CASSYDGTGGYGYTF. DNA for the CDR3: TGTGCCAGCAGTTACGACGGGACAGGGGGTTATGGCTACACCTTC. The gene calls are TRBV6-6 and TRBJ1-2, with 11 bases identical to TRBD1. J lost 5 bases, V lost 2 bases, and 4 bases had no gene match. The germline V gene encodes CDR1 MNHNY and CDR2 SVGAGI (reference sequence). The CDR3 extends over 15 amino acids.

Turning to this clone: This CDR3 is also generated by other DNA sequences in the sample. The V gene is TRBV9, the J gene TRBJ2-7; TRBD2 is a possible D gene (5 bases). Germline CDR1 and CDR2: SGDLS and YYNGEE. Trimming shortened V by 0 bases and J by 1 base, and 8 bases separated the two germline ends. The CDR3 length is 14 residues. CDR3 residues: CASSVDRGSYEQYF. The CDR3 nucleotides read TGTGCCAGCAGCGTAGATCGGGGTTCCTACGAGCAGTACTTC.

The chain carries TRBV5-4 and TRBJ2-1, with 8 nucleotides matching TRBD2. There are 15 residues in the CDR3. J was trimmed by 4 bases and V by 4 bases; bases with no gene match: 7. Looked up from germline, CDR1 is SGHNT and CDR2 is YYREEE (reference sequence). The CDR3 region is CASSPGGPVYNEQFF. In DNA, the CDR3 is TGTGCCAGCAGCCCGGGGGGGCCGGTATACAATGAGCAGTTCTTC.

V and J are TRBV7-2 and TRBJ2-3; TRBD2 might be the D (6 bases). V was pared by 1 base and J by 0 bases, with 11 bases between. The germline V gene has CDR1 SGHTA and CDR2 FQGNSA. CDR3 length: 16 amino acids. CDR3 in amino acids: CASSLGAGPSTDTQYF. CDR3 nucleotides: TGTGCCAGCAGCTTAGGGGCGGGGCCTAGCACAGATACGCAGTATTTT.

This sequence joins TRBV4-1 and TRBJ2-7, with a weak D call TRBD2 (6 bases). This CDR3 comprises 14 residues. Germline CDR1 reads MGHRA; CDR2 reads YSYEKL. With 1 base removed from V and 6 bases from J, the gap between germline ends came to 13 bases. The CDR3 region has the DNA TGCGCCAGCAGCCAAGGATGGAGGGAGAGCGAGCAGTACTTC. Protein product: CASSQGWRESEQYF.

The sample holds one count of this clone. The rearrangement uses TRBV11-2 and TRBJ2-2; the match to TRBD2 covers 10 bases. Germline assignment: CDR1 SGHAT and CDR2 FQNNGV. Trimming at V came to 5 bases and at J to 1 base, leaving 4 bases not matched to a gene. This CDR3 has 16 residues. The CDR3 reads CASSVGLAVNTGELFF. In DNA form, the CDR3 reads TGTGCCAGCAGCGTCGGACTAGCGGTGAACACCGGGGAGCTGTTTTTT.

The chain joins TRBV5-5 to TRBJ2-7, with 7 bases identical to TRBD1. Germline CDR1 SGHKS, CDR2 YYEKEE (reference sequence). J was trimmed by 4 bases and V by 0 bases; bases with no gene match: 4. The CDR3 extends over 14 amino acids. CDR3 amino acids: CASSLARTGYEQYF. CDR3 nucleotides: TGTGCCAGCAGCTTGGCGAGGACAGGTTACGAGCAGTACTTC.

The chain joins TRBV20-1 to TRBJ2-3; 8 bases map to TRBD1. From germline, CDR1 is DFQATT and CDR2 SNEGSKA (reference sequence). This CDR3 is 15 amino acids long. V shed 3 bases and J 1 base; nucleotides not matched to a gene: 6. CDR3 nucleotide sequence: TGCAGTGCTAGTATGCCGGGACAGGGCACAGATACGCAGTATTTT. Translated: CSASMPGQGTDTQYF.

Here the CDR3 reads CASSLGAGTADYGYTF. The CDR3 region has the DNA TGTGCCAGCAGCCTCGGAGCCGGGACAGCAGATTATGGCTACACCTTC. The rearrangement uses TRBV7-8 and TRBJ1-2; TRBD1 aligns across 7 bases. Trimming removed 5 bases from V and 5 bases from J; junction bases left unmatched: 14. There are 16 residues in the CDR3. CDR1 is SGHVS and CDR2 is FQNEAQ in the germline V gene.

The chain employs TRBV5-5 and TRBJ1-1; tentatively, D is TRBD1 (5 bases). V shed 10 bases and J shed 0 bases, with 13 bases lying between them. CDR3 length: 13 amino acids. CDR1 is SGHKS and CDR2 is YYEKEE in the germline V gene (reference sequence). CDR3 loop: CARKDSLNTEAFF. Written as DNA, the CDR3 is TGTGCCCGAAAAGACAGCCTGAACACTGAAGCTTTCTTT.